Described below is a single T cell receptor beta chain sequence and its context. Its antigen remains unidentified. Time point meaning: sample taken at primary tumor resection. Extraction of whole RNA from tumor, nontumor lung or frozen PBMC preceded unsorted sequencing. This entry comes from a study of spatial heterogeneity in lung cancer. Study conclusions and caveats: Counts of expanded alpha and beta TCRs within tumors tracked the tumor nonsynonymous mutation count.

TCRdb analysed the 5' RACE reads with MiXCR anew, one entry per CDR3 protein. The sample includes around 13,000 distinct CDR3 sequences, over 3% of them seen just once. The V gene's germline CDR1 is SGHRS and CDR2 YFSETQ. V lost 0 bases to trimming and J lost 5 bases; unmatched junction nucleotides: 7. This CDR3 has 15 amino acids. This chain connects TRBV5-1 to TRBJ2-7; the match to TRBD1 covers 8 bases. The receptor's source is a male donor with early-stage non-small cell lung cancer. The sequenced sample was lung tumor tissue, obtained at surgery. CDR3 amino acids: CASSLAGRGLDEQYF. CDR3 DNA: TGCGCCAGCAGCTTGGCCGGCAGGGGGCTGGACGAGCAGTACTTC.